This note documents a single T cell receptor beta chain sequence. Its antigen is unidentified. This record comes from a study of human T cells and chemical hapten exposure. The study, taken as a whole, reports: Expanded TCRs produced significantly more large CDR3 similarity clusters than controls did. All donors were alopecia patients, so their immunity may differ from that of healthy people. TCRs exceeding 1 in 1000 frequency stayed unchanged with DPC sensitization.

In the authors' workflow: Per-sample TCR counts ranged from about 20,000 to 750,000, median roughly 96,000. TCRdb itself ran the RACE reads through MiXCR, one entry per CDR3 protein. The authors' filters were not applied to this entry. The sample gives fewer than 45,000 distinct CDR3 sequences, 3% to 4% of which show up once; 20% to 30% is in the top ten. Time point of the sample: patch test 1, 2 weeks after DPC sensitization. Described treatment: therapeutic diphenylcyclopropenone sensitization with weekly scalp DPC. Total RNA was isolated from unfractionated whole blood. V lost 6 bases and J 0 bases, leaving 15 bases between the germline ends. From germline, CDR1 is MDHEN and CDR2 SYDVKM. The CDR3 length is 16 residues.

This sequence originates from a man over 45 with alopecia areata. Some clones in this sample may be carry-over from other donors' samples. The material was whole blood, obtained in connection with sensitization to the hapten diphenylcyclopropenone (DPC). The genes are TRBV28 and TRBJ2-4; D gene uncertain. The DNA for the CDR3 is TGTGCCAGCAGCTTAGGTCAGGCACTAGCCAAAAACATTCAGTACTTC. Its protein product is CASSLGQALAKNIQYF. The whole variable domain, remainder taken from reference TRBV28 and TRBJ2-4, is DVKVTQSSRYLVKRTGEKVFLECVQDMDHENMFWYRQDPGLGLRLIYFSYDVKMKEKGDIPEGYSVSREKKERFSLILESASTNQTSMYLCASSLGQALAKNIQYFGAGTRLSVL.